This T cell receptor (beta chain) derives from a study of cytomegalovirus exposure and HLA in healthy donors. Overall study: When 398 donors were genotyped, roughly 82% of them were found to fall in the Caucasian-associated ancestry cluster.

The PCR used 60 Vbeta and 13 Jbeta primers. Method: immunoSEQ multiplex PCR; TCRdb's copy keeps in-frame clones and lacks some. The sample has around 150,000 clones, 82% seen once. The origin of this receptor is a girl aged 2 to 9 in good health and CMV-seropositive. The specimen was PBMCs.

The CDR3 DNA follows: TGTGCCAGCAGCGCCTCTAGCGGACCTAGCACAGATACGCAGTATTTT. Protein product: CASSASSGPSTDTQYF. The chain joins TRBV9 to TRBJ2-3; 7 bases line up with TRBD2. The ends lost 3 bases at V and 0 bases at J; junction bases unmatched: 7. The CDR3 consists of 16 residues. Germline values: CDR1 SGDLS, CDR2 YYNGEE.